Below, 9 T cell receptor beta chains from the same sample are listed, as sequenced in a study of control samples from healthy donors and cancer patients (dated by TCRdb to the early 2020s). Library construction relied on the immunoSEQ multiplex PCR assay. This is the immuneACCESS table as TCRdb keeps it, with only in-frame sequences that have V and J called. A part of the clones is gone; compared with another copy, unresolved V genes explain less than half, and the rest is unexplained. In all, the sample holds around 120,000 clones, and approximately 89% of those were seen once. The ten largest clones add up to 7.8% of the sample. Sample: blood. The receptor source for this set is a woman in her late teens or twenties in good health.

The rearrangement links TRBV30 to TRBJ2-1, with D perhaps assigned TRBD1 or TRBD2 (5 bases each). Germline CDR1 is GTSNPN and CDR2 is SVGIG (reference sequence). Trimming removed 8 bases from V and 9 bases from J, with 26 bases in between. The CDR3 has 15 residues. This CDR3 is CARTKGPSPTAEQFF. In DNA, the CDR3 is TGTGCCAGAACGAAGGGACCCTCCCCCACAGCTGAGCAGTTCTTC.

V and J are TRBV28 and TRBJ1-5, with unresolved D. V was pared by 6 bases and J by 2 bases, with 14 bases between. CDR1 and CDR2 (germline): MDHEN, SYDVKM. The CDR3 contains 15 residues. CDR3 DNA: TGTGCCAGCAGACCTGGGTTTAGGGGCAATCAGCCCCAGCATTTT. Amino acid sequence: CASRPGFRGNQPQHF.

CDR3 amino acids: CASSQDGKGNAKNIQYF. The CDR3 bases are TGTGCCAGCAGCCAAGATGGGAAAGGGAACGCCAAAAACATTCAGTACTTC. The chain carries TRBV3-1 (or the pseudogene TRBV3-2) and TRBJ2-4; no firm D call. This CDR3 has 17 residues. The V and J ends lost 0 bases and 1 base respectively, with 13 bases between them. Germline CDR1 is LGHDT and CDR2 is YNNKEL (reference sequence).

The chain carries TRBV15 and TRBJ1-5; D is undetermined. The CDR3 totals 17 residues. V lost 5 bases and J lost 7, with 24 bases in between. Germline CDR1 and CDR2: LNHNV and YYDKDF (reference sequence). CDR3 amino acids: CATSGSPSPGDNQPQHF. The CDR3, as DNA: TGTGCCACCAGCGGATCTCCTAGCCCTGGCGACAACCAGCCCCAGCATTTT.

The chain combines TRBV12-3 or TRBV12-4 with TRBJ2-1; no clear D. CDR3 length: 13 amino acids. The V end was cut by 6 bases, the J end by 3 bases, with 9 bases between. In DNA, the CDR3 is TGTGCCAGCAGGATTGCTAGCTACAATGAGCAGTTCTTC. Translated, it gives CASRIASYNEQFF.

The J gene is TRBJ1-5, the V gene TRBV19; TRBD1 matches at 8 bases. V lost 6 bases and J lost 4; bases outside the gene matches: 5. Germline CDR1 reads LNHDA; CDR2 reads SQIVND (reference sequence). The CDR3 covers 14 residues. The CDR3 region has the DNA TGTGCCAGTAGGACAGGGGTGGGGAATCAGCCCCAGCATTTT. It specifies CASRTGVGNQPQHF.

The chain employs TRBV11-2 and TRBJ2-3; D is perhaps TRBD1 (7 bases). Germline assignment: CDR1 SGHAT and CDR2 FQNNGV. The CDR3 runs to 14 residues. V dropped 5 bases and J dropped 4 bases, with 13 bases sitting between them. CDR3 sequence reads: CASSPEGASDTQYF. CDR3 nucleotides: TGTGCCAGCAGCCCGGAGGGGGCCTCAGATACGCAGTATTTT.

The rearrangement uses TRBV28 and TRBJ1-4, with 8 bases that match TRBD1. Germline V gene sequence: CDR1 MDHEN, CDR2 SYDVKM. V lost 6 bases and J lost 6; bases outside the gene matches: 6. This CDR3 contains 14 residues. For the CDR3, the DNA is TGTGCCAGCAGAACCGACAGGGGTGATGAAAAACTGTTTTTT. The encoded protein is CASRTDRGDEKLFF.

This sequence joins TRBV7-8 and TRBJ2-5; TRBD1 is a possible D gene (5 bases). CDR1 and CDR2 (germline): SGHVS, FQNEAQ. This CDR3 contains 13 residues. V gave up 4 bases and J gave up 4 bases, with 10 bases separating them. The CDR3 sequence is CASSSGQGETQYF. CDR3 in DNA: TGTGCCAGCAGCTCTGGACAAGGAGAGACCCAGTACTTC.